These T cell receptor beta chains were read from a single sample in a study of early T cells in non-severe SARS-CoV-2 infection. TCRdb re-analysed the 5' RACE reads in MiXCR, keeping a single row per CDR3 protein. The sample has 57,000 or so distinct CDR3 sequences; 10% to 15% are singletons. Sequencing was performed on whole blood. The source is an adult who was a healthcare worker with PCR-confirmed SARS-CoV-2 infection or an uninfected control (not recorded which). Each CDR3 is given with its conserved first and last residue. Fields, in order: V gene, J gene, clone size, D gene, CDR3 protein, CDR3 DNA. A D gene is named only where the DNA matches it firmly. Size is stated for part of the rows, as once, few or many counts, or as a class when the clone is expanded.

v_gene: TRBV7-9
j_gene: TRBJ2-3
abundance: .
d_gene: TRBD2
CDR3aa: CASSPRRGRSTDTQYF
CDR3nt: TGTGCCAGCAGCCCCCGGCGGGGGAGGAGCACAGATACGCAGTATTTT

v_gene: TRBV7-9
j_gene: TRBJ1-6
abundance: few
d_gene: .
CDR3aa: CASSSTGSPNSPLHF
CDR3nt: TGTGCCAGCAGCTCAACCGGGTCGCCAAATTCACCCCTCCACTTT

v_gene: TRBV19
j_gene: TRBJ1-1
abundance: .
d_gene: .
CDR3aa: CASSQTGNTEAFF
CDR3nt: TGTGCCAGTAGCCAAACAGGGAACACTGAAGCTTTCTTT

v_gene: TRBV12-5
j_gene: TRBJ2-5
abundance: .
d_gene: .
CDR3aa: CASFSHAGSQETQYF
CDR3nt: TGTGCTAGTTTCTCCCACGCGGGGTCCCAAGAGACCCAGTACTTC

v_gene: TRBV19
j_gene: TRBJ1-5
abundance: .
d_gene: .
CDR3aa: CASSISRHGQPQHF
CDR3nt: TGTGCCAGTAGTATCTCCCGACATGGCCAGCCCCAGCATTTT

v_gene: TRBV6-5
j_gene: TRBJ2-1
abundance: many
d_gene: TRBD2
CDR3aa: CASSYGTSGGRNNEQFF
CDR3nt: TGTGCCAGCAGTTATGGGACTAGCGGGGGTCGGAACAATGAGCAGTTCTTC

v_gene: TRBV7-9
j_gene: TRBJ2-3
abundance: few
d_gene: .
CDR3aa: CASSLARRLEVTDTQYF
CDR3nt: TGTGCCAGCAGCTTAGCGAGGAGGCTGGAGGTGACAGATACGCAGTATTTT

v_gene: TRBV7-9
j_gene: TRBJ2-1
abundance: .
d_gene: .
CDR3aa: CASSWADLYYNEQFF
CDR3nt: TGTGCCAGCAGCTGGGCTGACTTGTACTACAATGAGCAGTTCTTC

v_gene: TRBV27
j_gene: TRBJ2-3
abundance: .
d_gene: .
CDR3aa: CASRTSTDTQYF
CDR3nt: TGTGCCAGCCGGACTAGCACAGATACGCAGTATTTT

v_gene: TRBV30
j_gene: TRBJ2-7
abundance: .
d_gene: .
CDR3aa: CAWSVGGPSYEQYF
CDR3nt: TGTGCCTGGAGTGTTGGGGGACCGTCCTACGAGCAGTACTTC

v_gene: TRBV5-5
j_gene: TRBJ2-7
abundance: many
d_gene: .
CDR3aa: CASSLVPERAQYF
CDR3nt: TGTGCCAGCAGCTTGGTTCCGGAGCGCGCGCAGTACTTC

v_gene: TRBV7-8
j_gene: TRBJ1-6
abundance: many
d_gene: .
CDR3aa: CASSSQGLGSPLHF
CDR3nt: TGTGCCAGCAGCTCGCAGGGATTAGGTTCACCCCTCCACTTT

v_gene: TRBV18
j_gene: TRBJ1-1
abundance: many
d_gene: .
CDR3aa: CASSSTGSAEAFF
CDR3nt: TGTGCCAGCTCTTCCACAGGGAGCGCTGAAGCTTTCTTT

v_gene: TRBV5-1
j_gene: TRBJ2-7
abundance: many
d_gene: TRBD1
CDR3aa: CASRAGQGNEQYF
CDR3nt: TGCGCCAGCAGGGCAGGACAGGGGAACGAGCAGTACTTC

v_gene: TRBV29-1
j_gene: TRBJ2-3
abundance: .
d_gene: .
CDR3aa: CSVSPKPTDTQYF
CDR3nt: TGCAGCGTGAGCCCGAAACCCACAGATACGCAGTATTTT

v_gene: TRBV7-2
j_gene: TRBJ2-1
abundance: .
d_gene: TRBD2
CDR3aa: CASSFGLAGGNEQFF
CDR3nt: TGTGCCAGCAGCTTCGGACTAGCGGGGGGTAATGAGCAGTTCTTC

v_gene: TRBV3-1
j_gene: TRBJ2-1
abundance: .
d_gene: .
CDR3aa: CASSQDIVSSYNEQFF
CDR3nt: TGTGCCAGCAGCCAAGATATAGTCTCCTCCTACAATGAGCAGTTCTTC

v_gene: TRBV4-2
j_gene: TRBJ2-7
abundance: few
d_gene: TRBD2
CDR3aa: CASSQGLAGLLGQYF
CDR3nt: TGTGCCAGCAGCCAGGGACTAGCGGGGCTACTGGGCCAGTACTTC

v_gene: TRBV7-8
j_gene: TRBJ2-1
abundance: many
d_gene: .
CDR3aa: CASSLDPVYNEQFF
CDR3nt: TGTGCCAGCAGCTTAGACCCCGTTTACAATGAGCAGTTCTTC

v_gene: TRBV12-3/TRBV12-4
j_gene: TRBJ1-6
abundance: .
d_gene: .
CDR3aa: CASSEQGLALHF
CDR3nt: TGTGCCAGCAGTGAACAAGGGCTGGCCCTCCACTTT

v_gene: TRBV10-3
j_gene: TRBJ1-6
abundance: few
d_gene: .
CDR3aa: CAISEGVFSYNSPLHF
CDR3nt: TGTGCCATCAGTGAAGGGGTATTCTCCTATAATTCACCCCTCCACTTT

v_gene: TRBV7-9
j_gene: TRBJ2-1
abundance: few
d_gene: TRBD2
CDR3aa: CASSRDYPYNEQFF
CDR3nt: TGTGCCAGCAGCCGGGACTACCCTTACAATGAGCAGTTCTTC

v_gene: TRBV3-1
j_gene: TRBJ1-5
abundance: few
d_gene: TRBD1
CDR3aa: CASSQAQGAQPQHF
CDR3nt: TGTGCCAGCAGCCAAGCTCAGGGGGCCCAGCCCCAGCATTTT

v_gene: TRBV6-5
j_gene: TRBJ1-4
abundance: few
d_gene: .
CDR3aa: CASSSSRFREKLFF
CDR3nt: TGTGCCAGCAGTAGCTCGAGGTTCCGGGAAAAACTGTTTTTT

v_gene: TRBV7-2
j_gene: TRBJ1-2
abundance: .
d_gene: TRBD1
CDR3aa: CASSNVGTAYGYTF
CDR3nt: TGTGCCAGCAGCAATGTTGGGACAGCATATGGCTACACCTTC

v_gene: TRBV19
j_gene: TRBJ2-3
abundance: many
d_gene: TRBD2
CDR3aa: CASSILGTKKTDTQYF
CDR3nt: TGTGCCAGTAGTATTCTTGGGACTAAGAAGACAGATACGCAGTATTTT

v_gene: TRBV7-6
j_gene: TRBJ2-5
abundance: .
d_gene: .
CDR3aa: CASSLRPEETQYF
CDR3nt: TGTGCCAGCAGCTTAAGGCCAGAAGAGACCCAGTACTTC

v_gene: TRBV7-8
j_gene: TRBJ2-1
abundance: .
d_gene: .
CDR3aa: CASSKGAETYNEQFF
CDR3nt: TGTGCCAGCAGTAAAGGAGCAGAAACCTACAATGAGCAGTTCTTC

v_gene: TRBV28
j_gene: TRBJ1-5
abundance: .
d_gene: TRBD1
CDR3aa: CASSNDREPQHF
CDR3nt: TGTGCCAGCAGTAATGACAGGGAGCCCCAGCATTTT

v_gene: TRBV20-1
j_gene: TRBJ2-1
abundance: few
d_gene: .
CDR3aa: CSARTPSSYNEQFF
CDR3nt: TGCAGTGCAAGGACTCCCAGCTCCTACAATGAGCAGTTCTTC

v_gene: TRBV3-1
j_gene: TRBJ1-2
abundance: few
d_gene: .
CDR3aa: CASSDSNYGYTF
CDR3nt: TGTGCCAGCTCTGACAGCAACTATGGCTACACCTTC

v_gene: TRBV12-3/TRBV12-4
j_gene: TRBJ2-4
abundance: few
d_gene: .
CDR3aa: CASSFVTGGGIQYF
CDR3nt: TGTGCCAGCAGTTTCGTCACAGGGGGGGGCATTCAGTACTTC

v_gene: TRBV3-1
j_gene: TRBJ1-1
abundance: few
d_gene: TRBD1
CDR3aa: CASSLRQGVMNTEAFF
CDR3nt: TGTGCCAGCAGCCTAAGACAGGGGGTGATGAACACTGAAGCTTTCTTT

v_gene: TRBV5-1
j_gene: TRBJ1-1
abundance: .
d_gene: .
CDR3aa: CASSLVVGHTEAFF
CDR3nt: TGCGCCAGCAGCTTGGTAGTCGGACACACTGAAGCTTTCTTT

v_gene: TRBV4-1
j_gene: TRBJ2-7
abundance: few
d_gene: .
CDR3aa: CASSQVSGLSSYEQYF
CDR3nt: TGCGCCAGCAGCCAAGTTTCGGGGTTAAGCTCCTACGAGCAGTACTTC

v_gene: TRBV30
j_gene: TRBJ2-5
abundance: many
d_gene: .
CDR3aa: CAWSPARRATETQYF
CDR3nt: TGTGCCTGGAGTCCGGCCCGGAGGGCGACGGAGACCCAGTACTTC

v_gene: TRBV21-1
j_gene: TRBJ2-3
abundance: .
d_gene: .
CDR3aa: CASSKDTDTQYF
CDR3nt: TGTGCCAGCAGCAAAGATACAGATACGCAGTATTTT

v_gene: TRBV5-1
j_gene: TRBJ2-2
abundance: .
d_gene: TRBD1
CDR3aa: CASSRDRGRTGELFF
CDR3nt: TGCGCCAGCAGCAGGGACAGGGGGCGCACCGGGGAGCTGTTTTTT

v_gene: TRBV2
j_gene: TRBJ1-2
abundance: .
d_gene: TRBD1
CDR3aa: CASSGTGGASYGYTF
CDR3nt: TGTGCCAGCAGCGGGACAGGGGGCGCGAGCTATGGCTACACCTTC

v_gene: TRBV3-1
j_gene: TRBJ2-6
abundance: .
d_gene: .
CDR3aa: CASSPNYGANVLTF
CDR3nt: TGTGCCAGCAGCCCCAACTACGGGGCCAACGTCCTGACTTTC

v_gene: TRBV6-1
j_gene: TRBJ1-1
abundance: few
d_gene: .
CDR3aa: CASRTGESGENFF
CDR3nt: TGTGCCAGCAGGACGGGGGAGTCAGGGGAAAACTTCTTT

v_gene: TRBV6-2/TRBV6-3
j_gene: TRBJ1-1
abundance: .
d_gene: .
CDR3aa: CASSYVWVVDTEAFF
CDR3nt: TGTGCCAGCAGTTACGTTTGGGTTGTAGACACTGAAGCTTTCTTT

v_gene: TRBV7-2
j_gene: TRBJ2-1
abundance: few
d_gene: TRBD2
CDR3aa: CASSALGGFEQFF
CDR3nt: TGTGCCAGCAGCGCCTTGGGGGGGTTTGAGCAGTTCTTC

v_gene: TRBV27
j_gene: TRBJ1-1
abundance: .
d_gene: .
CDR3aa: CASSFQASWKTEAFF
CDR3nt: TGTGCCAGCAGTTTCCAGGCATCATGGAAAACTGAAGCTTTCTTT

v_gene: TRBV3-1
j_gene: TRBJ1-5
abundance: .
d_gene: .
CDR3aa: CASSQNQLNQPQHF
CDR3nt: TGTGCCAGCAGCCAAAACCAGCTTAATCAGCCCCAGCATTTT

v_gene: TRBV6-2/TRBV6-3
j_gene: TRBJ2-1
abundance: few
d_gene: TRBD2
CDR3aa: CASSPGLAGPPGYNEQFF
CDR3nt: TGTGCCAGCAGCCCGGGACTAGCGGGACCCCCAGGGTACAATGAGCAGTTCTTC

v_gene: TRBV12-3/TRBV12-4
j_gene: TRBJ1-4
abundance: many
d_gene: TRBD1
CDR3aa: CASRRQGLSLGELFF
CDR3nt: TGTGCCAGCAGGAGACAGGGGCTCTCGTTGGGGGAACTGTTTTTT

v_gene: TRBV4-3
j_gene: TRBJ1-4
abundance: .
d_gene: .
CDR3aa: CASSQEGAANEKLFF
CDR3nt: TGCGCCAGCAGCCAAGAGGGGGCGGCTAATGAAAAACTGTTTTTT

v_gene: TRBV29-1
j_gene: TRBJ2-3
abundance: few
d_gene: TRBD2
CDR3aa: CSAGTSGRVDTQYF
CDR3nt: TGCAGCGCCGGGACTAGCGGGAGAGTAGATACGCAGTATTTT

v_gene: TRBV29-1
j_gene: TRBJ1-1
abundance: .
d_gene: .
CDR3aa: CSVIVGDEAFF
CDR3nt: TGCAGCGTTATCGTTGGCGATGAAGCTTTCTTT

v_gene: TRBV28
j_gene: TRBJ2-1
abundance: .
d_gene: .
CDR3aa: CATGGLVSYNEQFF
CDR3nt: TGTGCCACCGGGGGGCTAGTTAGCTACAATGAGCAGTTCTTC

v_gene: TRBV7-9
j_gene: TRBJ2-6
abundance: many
d_gene: .
CDR3aa: CASSIYSGANVLTF
CDR3nt: TGTGCCAGCAGCATTTACTCTGGGGCCAACGTCCTGACTTTC

v_gene: TRBV29-1
j_gene: TRBJ2-3
abundance: few
d_gene: TRBD2
CDR3aa: CSVEDVASSGPHTQYF
CDR3nt: TGCAGCGTTGAAGATGTTGCGTCTAGCGGGCCACATACGCAGTATTTT

v_gene: TRBV4-1
j_gene: TRBJ1-1
abundance: .
d_gene: .
CDR3aa: CASSSEGAMNTEAFF
CDR3nt: TGCGCCAGCAGCTCCGAGGGAGCCATGAACACTGAAGCTTTCTTT

v_gene: TRBV11-2
j_gene: TRBJ1-5
abundance: many
d_gene: .
CDR3aa: CASSLRGFQPQHF
CDR3nt: TGTGCCAGCAGTTTGAGGGGGTTTCAGCCCCAGCATTTT

v_gene: TRBV4-2
j_gene: TRBJ2-3
abundance: many
d_gene: TRBD2
CDR3aa: CASSQGRAGGPDTQYF
CDR3nt: TGTGCCAGCAGCCAAGGGCGAGCGGGAGGCCCAGATACGCAGTATTTT

v_gene: TRBV7-2
j_gene: TRBJ2-3
abundance: many
d_gene: .
CDR3aa: CASSPGPGNTDTQYF
CDR3nt: TGTGCCAGCAGCCCCGGGCCAGGAAACACAGATACGCAGTATTTT